These 14 T cell receptor beta chains were all obtained from the same sample, sequenced in a study of T cells after yellow fever vaccination. MiXCR was run by TCRdb on the 5' RACE reads, yielding one entry per CDR3 protein. The table shows tens of thousands of distinct CDR3 sequences, with approximately 7.5% occurring only once. Sequences were derived from CD8+ T cells sorted from PBMCs, sampled on the day of the yellow fever booster vaccination. These receptors came from a man between 25 and 39 years old who received the YFV17D yellow fever vaccine.

This clonotype came up a few times. This chain uses TRBV5-4 with TRBJ2-1; D is ambiguous. V lost 1 base and J lost 8, with 10 bases in between. The CDR3 is 13 residues long. CDR1 and CDR2 from the germline V gene are SGHNT and YYREEE (reference sequence). The CDR3 here is CASSLLGIDEQFF. Here the CDR3 DNA reads TGTGCCAGCAGCTTGTTAGGGATCGATGAGCAGTTCTTC.

V usage is TRBV4-1 and J usage is TRBJ2-7; tentatively, D is TRBD1 (5 bases). Germline CDR1 reads MGHRA; CDR2 reads YSYEKL. This CDR3 comprises 14 residues. V lost 0 bases to trimming and J lost 7 bases, with 13 bases between them. CDR3 coding DNA: TGCGCCAGCAGCCAAGATAGGGGTGCCTTGGAGCAGTACTTC. It yields the protein CASSQDRGALEQYF.

The chain joins TRBV4-2 to TRBJ2-1, with TRBD2 matching over 11 bases. The germline CDR1 and CDR2 sequences are LGHNA and YNFKEQ. V was clipped by 4 bases and J by 10 bases; unmatched bases: 9. There are 15 residues in the CDR3. CDR3 sequence: CASSPENLAGGEQFF. The CDR3 DNA reads TGTGCCAGCAGCCCCGAAAATCTAGCGGGAGGCGAGCAGTTCTTC.

This clonotype was counted only a few times. The rearrangement joins TRBV4-1 to TRBJ2-5, with no clear D. Germline CDR1 and CDR2: MGHRA and YSYEKL. The CDR3 covers 11 residues. Trimming took 0 bases from V and 4 from J, leaving 0 bases between them. The CDR3 DNA is TGCGCCAGCAGCCAAGAAGAGACCCAGTACTTC. Translation gives CASSQEETQYF.

This clonotype has just a few counts. The V gene is TRBV7-2, the J gene TRBJ2-1; 10 bases line up with TRBD2. The V and J ends lost 3 bases and 8 bases, in that order; junction bases with no gene match: 10. CDR3 length: 16 amino acids. Germline V lookup: CDR1 SGHTA, CDR2 FQGNSA. CDR3 protein: CASSFLAGVEFDEQFF. As DNA, the CDR3 is TGTGCCAGCAGCTTCCTAGCGGGAGTCGAATTTGATGAGCAGTTCTTC.

This clonotype has a count of ten or more. This chain connects TRBV25-1 to TRBJ2-2; 9 nucleotides align to TRBD2. The V and J ends lost 4 bases and 3 bases, in that order; junction bases with no gene match: 0. There are 14 residues in the CDR3. Looked up from germline, CDR1 is MGHDK and CDR2 is SYGVNS. The CDR3 nucleotides read TGTGCCAGCAGTGGACTAGCGGACACCGGGGAGCTGTTTTTT. It translates to CASSGLADTGELFF.

This clonotype appeared a few times. The V call is TRBV7-9, the J call TRBJ2-5; a weak D match, TRBD1 (5 bases). In germline, CDR1 is SEHNR, CDR2 FQNEAQ (reference sequence). This CDR3 contains 14 residues. V dropped 8 bases and J dropped 2 bases, with 15 bases sitting between them. CDR3 DNA: TGTGCCAGCGAAAACCCAGACAGACAAGAGACCCAGTACTTC. It encodes CASENPDRQETQYF.

This clonotype was counted between two and nine times. The J gene is TRBJ2-2, the V gene TRBV29-1; TRBD2 agrees at 14 bases. The CDR3 runs 14 residues. Germline CDR1 SQVTM, CDR2 ANQGSEA. V shed 8 bases and J 8 bases; nucleotides not matched to a gene: 7. The CDR3 bases are TGCAGCATGACTAGCGGGAGGGCCCAGGGGGAGCTGTTTTTT. It encodes CSMTSGRAQGELFF.

This clonotype was observed a handful of times. The chain couples TRBV27 to TRBJ2-3; a possible D gene is TRBD2 (5 bases). Germline CDR1 reads MNHEY; CDR2 reads SMNVEV (reference sequence). V shed 1 base and J shed 3 bases, with 11 bases lying between them. This CDR3 has 15 residues. CDR3 nucleotides: TGTGCCAGCAGTTTATATTCGGGAAGGACAGATACGCAGTATTTT. Translation: CASSLYSGRTDTQYF.

This clonotype was observed at least ten times. The V gene is TRBV11-2, the J gene TRBJ2-1; tentatively, D is TRBD1 or TRBD2 (5 bases each). Germline V gene sequence: CDR1 SGHAT, CDR2 FQNNGV. The ends were cut back, 3 bases at V and 0 bases at J, with 9 bases in the middle. The CDR3 sequence is 15 residues long. The DNA of the CDR3 is TGTGCCAGCAGCTTCGGGGCCTCCTCCTACAATGAGCAGTTCTTC. This sequence encodes CASSFGASSYNEQFF.

This clonotype was counted a few times. V is TRBV7-8 and J is TRBJ2-7, with D possibly being TRBD2 (5 bases). V was shortened by 2 bases and J by 1 base, with 18 bases between the two germline ends. Germline V gene data show CDR1 as SGHVS and CDR2 as FQNEAQ. This CDR3 comprises 17 residues. The CDR3 DNA is TGTGCCAGCAGCTTATTTTTGGACTCCTTTCCTTCCTACGAGCAGTACTTC. As protein: CASSLFLDSFPSYEQYF.

This clonotype occurred a few times. The gene calls are TRBV5-6 and TRBJ2-7; tentative D call: TRBD2 (6 bases). The CDR3 runs 16 residues. Per the germline V gene, CDR1 is SGHDT and CDR2 is YYEEEE. V lost 3 bases to trimming and J lost 1 base, with 17 bases between them. Written as DNA, the CDR3 is TGTGCCAGCAGCTCCACCCGGGGGAATGAGTCCTACGAGCAGTACTTC. It specifies CASSSTRGNESYEQYF.

In this sample, this clonotype turned up many times. This chain uses TRBV20-1 with TRBJ2-3; TRBD2 is a possible D gene (5 bases). The CDR3 loop spans 14 amino acids. The V gene lost 6 bases and the J gene lost 4 bases, with 17 bases spanning the gap. Germline values: CDR1 DFQATT, CDR2 SNEGSKA (reference sequence). As DNA, the CDR3 is TGCAGTGCCGCACTCCCCGGAGGTGCAGATACGCAGTATTTT. Protein sequence: CSAALPGGADTQYF.

This chain links TRBV19 with TRBJ1-1; TRBD1 might be the D (5 bases). Per germline, CDR1 LNHDA and CDR2 SQIVND (reference sequence). Trimming shortened V by 1 base and J by 3 bases, and 12 bases separated the two germline ends. This CDR3 contains 15 residues. The chain's CDR3 is CASSIVHGGDTEAFF. In DNA form, the CDR3 reads TGTGCCAGTAGTATAGTACACGGAGGGGACACTGAAGCTTTCTTT.